This passage covers 21 T cell receptor beta chains from one sample sequenced in a study of cytomegalovirus exposure and HLA in healthy donors. This PCR relied on a set of 60 Vbeta primers and 13 Jbeta primers. Sequencing used immunoSEQ multiplex PCR; TCRdb keeps in-frame clones, though not all of them. This sample has some 150,000 clones; more than 75% occur once, and the top ten carry about 2.1%. Sequenced: PBMCs. The receptors come from a woman under 30 in good health and CMV-seronegative.

The chain carries TRBV2 and TRBJ2-1; TRBD1 aligns across 9 bases. The CDR3 runs to 15 residues. The V segment lost 9 bases and the J segment 7 bases; nucleotides outside the gene matches: 13. Germline V CDR1 and CDR2: SNHLY, FYNNEI. CDR3 amino acids: CARGTGRVGWNEQFF. The CDR3 DNA reads as TGTGCCAGAGGGACAGGGCGGGTCGGGTGGAATGAGCAGTTCTTC.

This clone was observed a single time. The chain links TRBV14 to TRBJ2-3, with D possibly TRBD2 on 5 matching bases. Trimming removed 5 bases from V and 1 base from J, with 7 bases in between. The CDR3 is 13 residues long. Germline assignment: CDR1 SGHDN and CDR2 FVKESK. The CDR3 DNA is TGTGCCAGCAGCTCGAGGGGCACAGATACGCAGTATTTT. As protein: CASSSRGTDTQYF.

The chain has TRBV6-6 and TRBJ1-6; the D gene is possibly TRBD1 (5 bases). CDR3 size: 16 residues. The germline V and J ends were trimmed by 7 bases and 7 bases, with 20 bases remaining between them. The germline V gene encodes CDR1 MNHNY and CDR2 SVGAGI (reference sequence). The CDR3 bases are TGTGCCAGCACCCCTGAGGACTCGGGGGGGAATTCACCCCTCCACTTT. Its protein product is CASTPEDSGGNSPLHF.

CDR3 region: CAIGGGGDSDTQYF. DNA of the CDR3: TGTGCCATCGGCGGGGGGGGCGACTCAGATACGCAGTATTTT. The rearrangement joins TRBV10-3 to TRBJ2-3, with 9 positions matching TRBD2. After removal of 8 bases from V and 4 bases from J, the junction contained 7 bases not matched to a gene. The length of the CDR3 is 14 residues. The germline CDR1 and CDR2 sequences are ENHRY and SYGVKD.

This chain connects TRBV19 to TRBJ1-2; D is unclear. Trimming removed 7 bases from V and 1 base from J, with 13 bases in between. Germline V CDR1 and CDR2: LNHDA, SQIVND (reference sequence). The CDR3 has 14 amino acids. CDR3 amino acids: CASTLRGINYGYTF. The CDR3 DNA reads as TGTGCCAGTACCCTAAGAGGGATTAACTATGGCTACACCTTC.

The chain carries TRBV10-3 and TRBJ2-7; weak D call: TRBD1 (6 bases). The CDR3 is 14 amino acids. Trimming pared 5 bases from V and 1 base from J, leaving 12 bases between. Germline-derived CDR1 and CDR2 are ENHRY and SYGVKD. CDR3 in DNA: TGTGCCATCAGTTTCCAACAGGGATCCTACGAGCAGTACTTC. Translation gives CAISFQQGSYEQYF.

This chain uses TRBV5-4 with TRBJ2-5; 11 nucleotides agree with TRBD2. The end of the DNA fits TRBJ2-7 better, so the J call may be wrong. The germline CDR1 and CDR2 sequences are SGHNT and YYREEE (reference sequence). CDR3 length: 18 amino acids. The DNA for the CDR3 is TGTGCCAGCAGCTTGGGACTAGCGGGACCCACCGACGGCTACGAGCAGTACTTC. Amino acid sequence: CASSLGLAGPTDGYEQYF.

The chain couples TRBV7-7 to TRBJ2-7, with 10 bases fitting TRBD1. The V gene's germline CDR1 is SSHAT and CDR2 FNYEAQ (reference sequence). Germline trimming cut 5 bases from V and 0 bases from J; bases unmatched to any gene: 1. This CDR3 has 14 amino acids. The CDR3 loop is CASSRDRGSYEQYF. CDR3 coding DNA: TGTGCCAGCAGCCGGGACAGGGGCTCCTACGAGCAGTACTTC.

The V call is TRBV7-7, the J call TRBJ2-1, with a possible D match to TRBD2 (7 bases). V lost 1 base and J lost 9, with 13 bases in between. Germline CDR1 and CDR2: SSHAT and FNYEAQ (reference sequence). The CDR3 runs 14 residues. CDR3 in amino acids: CASSLEGGESEQFF. CDR3 DNA sequence: TGTGCCAGCAGCTTAGAGGGGGGGGAGAGTGAGCAGTTCTTC.

The chain links TRBV19 to TRBJ2-3, with a tentative D call TRBD2 (6 bases). This CDR3 spans 17 amino acids. CDR1 is LNHDA and CDR2 is SQIVND in the germline V gene (reference sequence). Trimming left V 0 bases short and J 1 base short, with 14 bases between. CDR3 nucleotide sequence: TGTGCCAGTAGTATAGATCACCAGCGGGCCGGCACAGATACGCAGTATTTT. Protein: CASSIDHQRAGTDTQYF. Looking up the rest from reference TRBV19 and TRBJ2-3 gives the full variable domain: DGGITQSPKYLFRKEGQNVTLSCEQNLNHDAMYWYRQDPGQGLRLIYYSQIVNDFQKGDIAEGYSVSREKKESFPLTVTSAQKNPTAFYLCASSIDHQRAGTDTQYFGPGTRLTVL.

The chain carries TRBV23-1 and TRBJ1-6, with unresolved D. TRBV23-1 is an open reading frame, and its role is uncertain. There are 16 residues in the CDR3. Trimming removed 5 bases at V and 3 bases at J, with 14 bases between. The CDR3, as DNA: TGCGCCAGCAGTGTTTTGGCCGGGGACTATAATTCACCCCTCCACTTT. Protein: CASSVLAGDYNSPLHF.

The V and J genes are TRBV28 and TRBJ2-7; D possibly corresponds to TRBD1 (6 bases). CDR1 and CDR2 (germline): MDHEN, SYDVKM. This CDR3 spans 13 amino acids. V lost 3 bases, J lost 7 bases, and 13 bases lay in between. CDR3 nucleotide sequence: TGTGCCAGCAGTTTGGCCCTGAGGGGGGAGCAGTACTTC. Translated: CASSLALRGEQYF. The full variable domain, in which reference TRBV28 and TRBJ2-7 provide the parts outside the CDR3, is DVKVTQSSRYLVKRTGEKVFLECVQDMDHENMFWYRQDPGLGLRLIYFSYDVKMKEKGDIPEGYSVSREKKERFSLILESASTNQTSMYLCASSLALRGEQYFGPGTRLTVT.

The CDR3 sequence is CASSRPGGANTGELFF. CDR3 nucleotides: TGTGCCAGCAGCCGCCCGGGGGGAGCGAACACCGGGGAGCTGTTTTTT. The genes are TRBV7-8 and TRBJ2-2, with 7 bases lining up with TRBD2. The V and J ends lost 5 bases and 0 bases, in that order; junction bases with no gene match: 6. Germline V CDR1 and CDR2: SGHVS, FQNEAQ. The CDR3 totals 16 residues.

This clone was detected a few times. The CDR3 loop is CASSFLGRDNSPLHF. The CDR3, as DNA: TGTGCCAGCAGCTTCTTGGGCAGGGATAATTCACCCCTCCACTTT. The V gene is TRBV5-6, the J gene TRBJ1-6; TRBD1 might be the D (5 bases). V lost 2 bases and J lost 5, with 11 bases in between. CDR3 size: 15 residues. Germline assignment: CDR1 SGHDT and CDR2 YYEEEE.

The gene calls are TRBV28 and TRBJ1-6; possible D gene TRBD1, 6 bases. The CDR3 sequence is 17 residues long. Trimming took 5 bases from V and 0 from J, leaving 14 bases between them. Germline CDR1 reads MDHEN; CDR2 reads SYDVKM. The CDR3 DNA reads as TGTGCCAGCAGTGGTTCGGGGGGCTTCTCCTATAATTCACCCCTCCACTTT. It encodes CASSGSGGFSYNSPLHF.

A few counts support this clone. The chain carries TRBV18 and TRBJ2-1; 10 bases match TRBD2. The CDR3 has 21 residues. With 3 bases clipped from V and 4 bases from J, the junction kept 21 bases outside the gene matches. Per the germline V gene, CDR1 is KGHSH and CDR2 is LQKENI. CDR3 coding DNA: TGTGCCAGCTCACCCCCAATCAATCGATGGACTAGCGGACAAGATTACAATGAGCAGTTCTTC. Translation: CASSPPINRWTSGQDYNEQFF.

This clone was recorded only once. The genes are TRBV9 and TRBJ1-3; possibly TRBD1 for D (5 bases). CDR3 length equals 13 residues. Looked up from germline, CDR1 is SGDLS and CDR2 is YYNGEE. Trimming removed 0 bases at V and 7 bases at J, with 8 bases between. The CDR3 reads CASSVGEGNTIYF. The DNA of the CDR3 is TGTGCCAGCAGCGTAGGGGAGGGGAACACCATATATTTT. The entire variable domain, with the rest obtained from reference TRBV9 and TRBJ1-3, is as follows: DSGVTQTPKHLITATGQRVTLRCSPRSGDLSVYWYQQSLDQGLQFLIQYYNGEERAKGNILERFSAQQFPDLHSELNLSSLELGDSALYFCASSVGEGNTIYFGEGSWLTVV.

The rearrangement links TRBV5-1 to TRBJ2-1; D possibly corresponds to TRBD2 (7 bases). Germline V CDR1 and CDR2: SGHRS, YFSETQ. V was trimmed by 4 bases and J by 8 bases, leaving 16 bases between them. The CDR3 length is 14 residues. The CDR3 loop reads CASSPRGGGDEQFF. CDR3 sequence (DNA): TGCGCCAGCAGCCCCCGGGGAGGGGGTGATGAGCAGTTCTTC.

The rearrangement links TRBV19 to TRBJ2-1; tentative D call: TRBD1 (5 bases). Germline CDR1 reads LNHDA; CDR2 reads SQIVND (reference sequence). The CDR3 runs to 16 residues. With 5 bases removed from V and 0 bases from J, the gap between germline ends came to 14 bases. Written as DNA, the CDR3 is TGTGCCAGTAGTTTTTCAGGGCATGGCTCCTACAATGAGCAGTTCTTC. Translating it yields CASSFSGHGSYNEQFF.

The CDR3 loop reads CASSGEGGRSPYEQYF. For the CDR3, the DNA is TGTGCCAGCAGCGGTGAGGGGGGGCGCTCCCCCTACGAGCAGTACTTC. The chain is built from TRBV7-2 and TRBJ2-7; a possible D gene is TRBD2 (7 bases). Germline CDR1 and CDR2: SGHTA and FQGNSA. Trimming cost V 5 bases and J 2 bases, with 19 bases left between them. The CDR3 loop spans 16 amino acids.

The chain links TRBV5-5 to TRBJ2-3; 13 positions match TRBD2. Per the germline V gene, CDR1 is SGHKS and CDR2 is YYEKEE (reference sequence). V shed 4 bases and J 1 base; nucleotides not matched to a gene: 9. The CDR3 runs 18 residues. CDR3 nucleotide sequence: TGTGCCAGCAGCCTCCCGGGACTAGCGGGGAAGGGCACAGATACGCAGTATTTT. As protein: CASSLPGLAGKGTDTQYF.